This T cell receptor (beta chain) was retrieved from a study of OX40 agonist ivuxolimab in advanced cancers. For context, the study as a whole: Ivuxolimab, which targeted the costimulatory receptor OX40 (CD134), was an agonistic, fully human IgG2 monoclonal antibody. Intravenous ivuxolimab was administered to patients every 2 weeks at six dose levels: 0.01, 0.1, 0.3, 1.5, 3 and 10 mg/kg. Of the roughly 53 patients in dose escalation, 19 had hepatocellular carcinoma, around 15 had melanoma, 9 had renal cell carcinoma and 9 had head and neck cancer. In the dose-escalation cohort, 65% to 90% of patients were male, and the mean age was approximately 55 years, with a range of about 20 to 90. Prior anti-PD-1, anti-PD-L1 or anti-CTLA-4 therapy was permitted, and checkpoint inhibitors had been received by about 44% of dose-escalation patients. Partial responses occurred in three dose-escalation patients: two with cutaneous melanoma and one with hepatocellular carcinoma. The point of sequencing TCRbeta in the periphery was to test whether ivuxolimab changed TCR sequence diversity and drove clonal T-cell expansion. The monotherapy dose-escalation portion (N of about 57 patients) of the phase I ivuxolimab trial is reported in the paper. What the authors observed across the whole study: The antigen specificity of the clonally expanded peripheral T cells was not determined. Low levels of normalized T-cell clonal expansion were also shown by some nonresponding patients. Partial responders in the 0.1-3.0 mg/kg groups had among the lowest normalized peripheral clonal expansion, especially among CD8+ T cells. At doses of 0.1 to 3.0 mg/kg, clonal expansion of both CD4+ and CD8+ blood T cells was observed from baseline to week 6. After ivuxolimab, more expanded clones were found on average in CD8+ T cells than in CD4+ T cells.

Genomic DNA was isolated from the sorted cells so that the TCRbeta CDR3 region could be sequenced. TCRbeta CDR3 regions were sequenced using the immunoSEQ Assay. The source is immuneACCESS, and TCRdb retained only in-frame sequences with V and J called. Part of the clones is not carried over; for the studies checked, unresolved V genes explain less than half of this, and the remainder is unexplained. The table for this sample lists over 30,000 clones; roughly 82% of them were counted only once. 1.8% of the sample belongs to the ten largest clones. The trial excluded patients who had a history of autoimmune disease or who were on systemic immunosuppression. Peripheral blood for TCR sequencing was drawn from every dose cohort at baseline, at cycle 4 day 1 and at cycle 7 day 1. Samples were obtained from an open-label, multicenter, first-in-human phase I dose-escalation trial of ivuxolimab. Adults with locally advanced or metastatic melanoma, renal cell, hepatocellular, or head and neck squamous cell carcinoma were enrolled in the trial. CD4+ and CD8+ T cells were sorted separately from peripheral blood before TCR sequencing.

Measured from the cysteine to the phenylalanine, the CDR3 is 15 residues long. The only DNA kept is the CDR3, 45 bases in frame from the first base. From a lookup of the germline V gene, CDR1 and CDR2 are KGHSH and LQKENI. Trimming at the junction amounts to 4 bases on V and 4 bases on J, and the germline ends lie 16 bases apart. This clone has only one observation. The clone's antigen remains unknown. Within one base of it there is no much larger clone, and no base qualities were kept. Here the sequenced sample was CD4+ or CD8+ T cells sorted from blood, taken in a trial of the OX40 agonist ivuxolimab. The rearranged segments are TRBV18 and TRBJ1-2; a tentative D match to TRBD1 spans 5 bases. This TCR came from an adult with an advanced solid tumor such as melanoma, head and neck, liver or kidney cancer. DNA sequence: TGTGCCAGCTCACTACGAGGGGCACTATCCTATGGCTACACCTTC. Its translation is CASSLRGALSYGYTF.